These 12 T cell receptor beta chains originate from one sample sequenced in a study of early T cells in non-severe SARS-CoV-2 infection. TCRdb reprocessed the 5' RACE reads with MiXCR, giving one entry per CDR3 protein. The data show around 50,000 distinct CDR3 sequences, 7% to 8% seen once. Specimen: whole blood. These receptors all stem from an adult who was a healthcare worker with PCR-confirmed SARS-CoV-2 infection or an uninfected control (not recorded which).

This clonotype occurred many times. The chain has TRBV6-1 and TRBJ1-5, with 8 bases lining up with TRBD1. Germline loops: CDR1 MNHNS, CDR2 SASEGT. The J segment lost 8 bases and the V segment lost 6 bases, leaving 15 bases of the junction unmatched. The CDR3 is made up of 16 amino acids. The CDR3 DNA is TGTGCCAGCAGACAGACAGGGGATGTTAGGATGGAGCCCCAGCATTTT. Its translation: CASRQTGDVRMEPQHF.

This chain joins TRBV29-1 and TRBJ2-5, with 8 bases fitting TRBD1. The junction had 2 bases not matched to a gene; V was cut back by 5 bases and J by 0 bases. The germline V gene encodes CDR1 SQVTM and CDR2 ANQGSEA. This CDR3 has 13 amino acids. The CDR3 nucleotides read TGCAGCGTTCGGACAGGGTACCAAGAGACCCAGTACTTC. It encodes CSVRTGYQETQYF.

This clonotype was seen ten or more times. This sequence joins TRBV12-2 and TRBJ1-1; the table's D call, TRBD1, was not checked against the DNA. TRBV12-2 is marked as a pseudogene. The CDR3 consists of 14 residues. The CDR3 loop is CASRLAGTGREAFF. CDR3 DNA: TGTGCAAGTCGCTTAGCCGGCACAGGTCGGGAAGCTTTCTTT.

The chain has TRBV6-2 or TRBV6-3 and TRBJ1-5, with a possible D match to TRBD1 (6 bases). Trimming stripped 0 bases from V and 7 bases from J, with 7 bases between. CDR1 is MNHEY, CDR2 SVGEGT, per germline. The CDR3 consists of 13 residues. The CDR3 DNA reads TGTGCCAGCAGTTACTCGGACAGCCAGCCCCAGCATTTT. Protein sequence: CASSYSDSQPQHF.

This clonotype was counted between two and nine times. This chain connects TRBV18 to TRBJ1-1, with D perhaps matching TRBD1 (6 bases). Looked up from germline, CDR1 is KGHSH and CDR2 is LQKENI. The CDR3 runs 14 residues. V lost 3 bases and J lost 2, with 10 bases in between. DNA for the CDR3: TGTGCCAGCTCACCCAACAGGGATAACACTGAAGCTTTCTTT. Translation gives CASSPNRDNTEAFF.

Concerning this clonotype itself: The DNA is left out, because the CDR3 cannot be placed on it with certainty; the CDR3 is given as TCRdb lists it. The CDR3: CASSQEVAGRTPGSCFF. The rearrangement uses TRBV3-2 and TRBJ2-2; TRBD2, the table's D call, was not compared with the DNA. TRBV3-2 constitutes a pseudogene. Ends included, the CDR3 has 17 residues.

This clonotype came up many times. The chain links TRBV18 to TRBJ2-7, with 10 bases that match TRBD2. The germline V gene has CDR1 KGHSH and CDR2 LQKENI. The ends lost 4 bases at V and 7 bases at J; junction bases unmatched: 4. The CDR3 length is 13 residues. CDR3 region: CASSRGLAEEQYF. The CDR3 DNA follows: TGTGCCAGCTCACGCGGACTAGCGGAAGAGCAGTACTTC. Drawing the rest from reference TRBV18 and TRBJ2-7, the complete variable domain is NAGVMQNPRHLVRRRGQEARLRCSPMKGHSHVYWYRQLPEEGLKFMVYLQKENIIDESGMPKERFSAEFPKEGPSILRIQQVVRGDSAAYFCASSRGLAEEQYFGPGTRLTVT.

This clonotype showed up just a few times. This chain connects TRBV5-4 to TRBJ2-7; D might be TRBD1 (5 bases). The length of the CDR3 is 13 residues. Between the trimmed V and J ends, which lost 0 bases and 5 bases, there was a span of 9 bases. Germline CDR1 reads SGHNT; CDR2 reads YYREEE (reference sequence). DNA of the CDR3: TGTGCCAGCAGCTTGGCCCCCAGGGACGAGCAGTACTTC. Translating gives CASSLAPRDEQYF.

This clonotype was seen at least ten times. The V and J genes are TRBV20-1 and TRBJ2-7; D is undetermined. Trimming removed 6 bases from V and 5 bases from J, with 17 bases in between. The CDR3 is made up of 13 amino acids. Germline CDR1 and CDR2: DFQATT and SNEGSKA (reference sequence). The CDR3 coding sequence is TGCAGTGCCTCAGGTACCTTTTCCGACGAGCAGTACTTC. Amino acids: CSASGTFSDEQYF.

This clonotype appeared a few times. V is TRBV19 and J is TRBJ1-5, with unresolved D. Deletions cut 3 bases from V and 0 bases from J, with 9 bases between. CDR1 is LNHDA, CDR2 SQIVND, per germline (reference sequence). The CDR3 has 15 residues. In DNA form, the CDR3 reads TGTGCCAGTAGTATCTACAGCTATAGCAATCAGCCCCAGCATTTT. Its protein is CASSIYSYSNQPQHF.

This clonotype was counted between two and nine times. This sequence joins TRBV7-2 and TRBJ2-3; possible D gene TRBD1, 6 bases. There are 17 residues in the CDR3. The V gene lost 0 bases and the J gene lost 8 bases, with 21 bases spanning the gap. In germline, CDR1 is SGHTA, CDR2 FQGNSA. The CDR3: CASSLALTGSLGSTQYF. CDR3 coding DNA: TGTGCCAGCAGCTTAGCCCTGACAGGTTCCTTGGGGAGTACGCAGTATTTT. Variable domain in full (rest from reference TRBV7-2 and TRBJ2-3): GAGVSQSPSNKVTEKGKDVELRCDPISGHTALYWYRQSLGQGLEFLIYFQGNSAPDKSGLPSDRFSAERTGGSVSTLTIQRTQQEDSAVYLCASSLALTGSLGSTQYFGPGTRLTVL.

In this sample, this clonotype turned up many times. The chain joins TRBV6-6 to TRBJ2-3; no reliable D call. The CDR3 spans 12 residues. Germline V gene sequence: CDR1 MNHNY, CDR2 SVGAGI (reference sequence). V dropped 0 bases and J dropped 6 bases, with 4 bases sitting between them. CDR3 amino acids: CASSYSIDTQYF. Written as DNA, the CDR3 is TGTGCCAGCAGTTACTCTATCGATACGCAGTATTTT.